The 23 T cell receptor beta chains given below trace back to one sample, sequenced in a study of T cell responses to AZD1222 COVID-19 vaccine. The data were produced by immunoSEQ multiplex PCR, yet TCRdb's version contains in-frame clones alone and is incomplete. The sample holds about 97,000 clones; approximately 90% are singletons and the top ten take 2.5% to 3.5%. Specimen: peripheral blood, collected on day 0 of AZD1222 vaccination. These receptors were obtained from an adult in good health.

Details on this clone: Additional DNA sequences in this sample encode the identical CDR3. This chain joins TRBV2 and TRBJ1-4, with D possibly being TRBD1 (5 bases). V was trimmed by 5 bases and J by 5 bases, leaving 9 bases between them. Germline lookup yields CDR1 SNHLY and CDR2 FYNNEI. The CDR3 length is 13 residues. CDR3 amino acids: CASSRDRNEKLFF. The CDR3 region has the DNA TGTGCCAGCAGTAGAGACAGAAATGAAAAACTGTTTTTT.

The chain is built from TRBV6-5 and TRBJ1-1; D is unresolved. In germline, CDR1 is MNHEY, CDR2 SVGAGI. Trimming took 7 bases from V and 8 from J, leaving 14 bases between them. The CDR3 is 12 amino acids. This CDR3 reads CASTNPSREAFF. DNA for the CDR3: TGTGCCAGCACGAATCCGTCCAGGGAAGCTTTCTTT.

The chain uses TRBV11-3 and TRBJ1-6; TRBD1 is a possible D gene (6 bases). In germline, CDR1 is SGHNT, CDR2 YENEEA. Trimming took off 5 bases at V and 7 bases at J, with 9 bases between the two ends. The length of the CDR3 is 13 residues. CDR3 bases: TGTGCCAGCAGCCAACAGGGAAATTCACCCCTCCACTTT. It encodes CASSQQGNSPLHF.

The CDR3: CASSSTNEAFF. CDR3 in DNA: TGTGCCAGCTCATCCACCAATGAAGCTTTCTTT. V gene TRBV18 combines with J gene TRBJ1-1; no clear D. This CDR3 is built from 11 residues. Per germline, CDR1 KGHSH and CDR2 LQKENI. The germline V and J ends were trimmed by 5 bases and 7 bases, with 8 bases remaining between them.

This chain joins TRBV3-1 (or the pseudogene TRBV3-2) and TRBJ2-7; D remains ambiguous. V was trimmed by 4 bases and J by 0 bases, leaving 4 bases between them. This CDR3 contains 12 residues. Looked up from germline, CDR1 is LGHDT and CDR2 is YNNKEL (reference sequence). For the CDR3, the DNA is TGTGCCAGCAGCCGGGTCTCCTACGAGCAGTACTTC. This translates into CASSRVSYEQYF.

This clone was seen just once. V gene TRBV5-1 combines with J gene TRBJ1-4, with D possibly being TRBD1 (5 bases). CDR1 and CDR2 (germline): SGHRS, YFSETQ. This CDR3 is 15 amino acids long. The germline V and J ends were trimmed by 4 bases and 4 bases, with 14 bases remaining between them. CDR3 DNA sequence: TGCGCCAGCAGCCCGTTGGGGCAGCTTAATGAAAAACTGTTTTTT. Translated: CASSPLGQLNEKLFF.

The V and J genes are TRBV29-1 and TRBJ2-2; D call uncertain. CDR1 and CDR2 (germline): SQVTM, ANQGSEA. The V gene lost 3 bases and the J gene lost 7 bases, with 9 bases spanning the gap. The CDR3 extends over 12 amino acids. CDR3 nucleotide sequence: TGCAGCGTTGAGTGGCGTGGCGGGGAGCTGTTTTTT. Its translation: CSVEWRGGELFF.

The chain has TRBV12-5 and TRBJ2-2; D perhaps matches TRBD1 (7 bases). From germline, CDR1 is LGHNT and CDR2 FRNRAP. There are 15 residues in the CDR3. The V end lost 4 bases, the J end lost 3 bases, and 12 bases lay between the germline ends. The CDR3 nucleotides read TGTGCTAGTGGTTGGAGGGGGCAGGACACCGGGGAGCTGTTTTTT. This codes for CASGWRGQDTGELFF. The full variable domain, completed using reference TRBV12-5 and TRBJ2-2, is DARVTQTPRHKVTEMGQEVTMRCQPILGHNTVFWYRQTMMQGLELLAYFRNRAPLDDSGMPKDRFSAEMPDATLATLKIQPSEPRDSAVYFCASGWRGQDTGELFFGEGSRLTVL.

The rearrangement joins TRBV3-1 (or the pseudogene TRBV3-2) to TRBJ2-7; 7 nucleotides align to TRBD1. The J segment lost 3 bases and the V segment lost 4 bases, leaving 3 bases of the junction unmatched. In germline, CDR1 is LGHDT, CDR2 YNNKEL (reference sequence). The CDR3 spans 13 residues. The CDR3 sequence is CASSRDSHYEQYF. DNA for the CDR3: TGTGCCAGCAGCCGGGACAGTCACTACGAGCAGTACTTC.

This chain links TRBV10-1 with TRBJ1-2; 7 positions agree with TRBD1. Germline trimming cut 5 bases from V and 8 bases from J; bases unmatched to any gene: 8. In germline, CDR1 is WNHNN, CDR2 SYGVQD (reference sequence). The CDR3 sequence is 13 residues long. The CDR3 spells CASSSSGGKGYTF. In nucleotides, the CDR3 is TGCGCCAGCAGTTCCTCAGGGGGAAAAGGCTACACCTTC.

This rearrangement joins TRBV5-1 to TRBJ1-5; no definite D call. Germline lookup yields CDR1 SGHRS and CDR2 YFSETQ. There are 15 residues in the CDR3. V gave up 4 bases and J gave up 5 bases, with 16 bases separating them. CDR3 bases: TGCGCCAGCAGCCTCATTCCGGGCTTCGATCAGCCCCAGCATTTT. It yields the protein CASSLIPGFDQPQHF. The entire variable domain, with the rest obtained from reference TRBV5-1 and TRBJ1-5, is as follows: KAGVTQTPRYLIKTRGQQVTLSCSPISGHRSVSWYQQTPGQGLQFLFEYFSETQRNKGNFPGRFSGRQFSNSRSEMNVSTLELGDSALYLCASSLIPGFDQPQHFGDGTRLSIL.

The chain couples TRBV28 to TRBJ1-2, with 7 bases fitting TRBD1. Looked up from germline, CDR1 is MDHEN and CDR2 is SYDVKM. V lost 4 bases to trimming and J lost 5 bases; unmatched junction nucleotides: 1. The CDR3 has 12 amino acids. CDR3: CASSSTGYGYTF. DNA for the CDR3: TGTGCCAGCAGTTCGACAGGGTATGGCTACACCTTC.

The chain uses TRBV2 and TRBJ1-2, with TRBD1 as a possible D gene (6 bases). V was trimmed by 7 bases and J by 2 bases, leaving 8 bases between them. The CDR3 is 12 residues long. Looked up from germline, CDR1 is SNHLY and CDR2 is FYNNEI. CDR3 bases: TGTGCCAGCACCGACAGGAACTATGGCTACACCTTC. It is translated as CASTDRNYGYTF.

This clone was observed a handful of times. This rearrangement joins TRBV19 to TRBJ2-3; D is ambiguous. The V gene lost 6 bases and the J gene lost 0 bases, with 10 bases spanning the gap. The germline V gene encodes CDR1 LNHDA and CDR2 SQIVND (reference sequence). CDR3 length: 14 amino acids. DNA for the CDR3: TGTGCCAGTAGCCCACTACCAAGCACAGATACGCAGTATTTT. Translated, it gives CASSPLPSTDTQYF. The variable domain in full, completed from reference TRBV19 and TRBJ2-3, reads DGGITQSPKYLFRKEGQNVTLSCEQNLNHDAMYWYRQDPGQGLRLIYYSQIVNDFQKGDIAEGYSVSREKKESFPLTVTSAQKNPTAFYLCASSPLPSTDTQYFGPGTRLTVL.

The rearrangement uses TRBV12-3 or TRBV12-4 and TRBJ1-1; D not resolved. The CDR3 consists of 11 residues. V lost 1 base, J lost 11 bases, and 8 bases lay in between. This chain's CDR3 is CASSLGTGAFF. The CDR3 region has the DNA TGTGCCAGCAGTTTAGGGACGGGTGCTTTCTTT.

DNA of the CDR3: TGTGCCACCAGTGATGCCGGGACAGGGTATCAGCCCCAGCATTTT. Protein: CATSDAGTGYQPQHF. The rearrangement uses TRBV24-1 and TRBJ1-5; TRBD1 matches at 9 bases. From germline, CDR1 is KGHDR and CDR2 SFDVKD. Unmatched junction bases numbered 4, after V lost 3 bases and J lost 5 bases. CDR3 length equals 15 residues.

The J gene is TRBJ2-4, the V gene TRBV30, with 9 bases identical to TRBD1. This CDR3 comprises 13 residues. Trimming removed 0 bases from V and 7 bases from J; junction bases left unmatched: 1. Per germline, CDR1 GTSNPN and CDR2 SVGIG (reference sequence). As DNA, the CDR3 is TGTGCCTGGAGTGTACAGGGGGCTAACATTCAGTACTTC. Translated, it gives CAWSVQGANIQYF.

The chain is built from TRBV18 and TRBJ1-2; TRBD1 matches 8 bases. The V segment lost 1 base and the J segment 4 bases; nucleotides outside the gene matches: 14. The CDR3 is 18 amino acids. Per the germline V gene, CDR1 is KGHSH and CDR2 is LQKENI. CDR3 protein: CASSPLTSDRGHAYGYTF. The CDR3 DNA reads as TGTGCCAGCTCACCACTCACGTCCGACAGGGGACACGCCTATGGCTACACCTTC.

The chain has TRBV5-6 and TRBJ2-1; 8 bases are a match to TRBD2. This CDR3 comprises 15 residues. CDR1 is SGHDT and CDR2 is YYEEEE in the germline V gene. The trim removed 2 bases at V and 0 bases at J, leaving 1 base unmatched. CDR3 loop: CASSFGTSSYNEQFF. DNA of the CDR3: TGTGCCAGCAGCTTTGGGACTAGCTCCTACAATGAGCAGTTCTTC.

This chain uses TRBV27 with TRBJ2-1, with a possible D match to TRBD1 (6 bases). Trimming removed 5 bases from V and 0 bases from J, with 11 bases in between. This CDR3 spans 15 amino acids. The germline gives CDR1 MNHEY, CDR2 SMNVEV (reference sequence). In DNA, the CDR3 is TGTGCCAGCAGTCCCGGGACATCCTCCTACAATGAGCAGTTCTTC. Amino acid sequence: CASSPGTSSYNEQFF.

This chain uses TRBV2 with TRBJ2-2, with D perhaps matching TRBD1 (5 bases). V was trimmed by 6 bases and J by 9 bases, leaving 11 bases between them. This CDR3 contains 12 residues. Germline V gene sequence: CDR1 SNHLY, CDR2 FYNNEI. CDR3 in amino acids: CASSAGFRELFF. CDR3 DNA: TGTGCCAGCAGCGCAGGGTTCCGGGAGCTGTTTTTT.

The V gene is TRBV19, the J gene TRBJ1-5; unclear D gene. This CDR3 comprises 14 residues. V lost 0 bases to trimming and J lost 0 bases, with 3 bases between them. Germline V gene lookup returns CDR1 LNHDA and CDR2 SQIVND (reference sequence). For the CDR3, the DNA is TGTGCCAGTAGTATAGACTATAGCAATCAGCCCCAGCATTTT. Translation gives CASSIDYSNQPQHF.

This rearrangement joins TRBV7-9 to TRBJ1-1, with D unclear. CDR3 size: 14 residues. Germline values: CDR1 SEHNR, CDR2 FQNEAQ (reference sequence). The germline V and J ends were trimmed by 1 base and 1 base, with 7 bases remaining between them. The CDR3 bases are TGTGCCAGCAGCTTAGAACACGAGAACACTGAAGCTTTCTTT. Translated: CASSLEHENTEAFF.